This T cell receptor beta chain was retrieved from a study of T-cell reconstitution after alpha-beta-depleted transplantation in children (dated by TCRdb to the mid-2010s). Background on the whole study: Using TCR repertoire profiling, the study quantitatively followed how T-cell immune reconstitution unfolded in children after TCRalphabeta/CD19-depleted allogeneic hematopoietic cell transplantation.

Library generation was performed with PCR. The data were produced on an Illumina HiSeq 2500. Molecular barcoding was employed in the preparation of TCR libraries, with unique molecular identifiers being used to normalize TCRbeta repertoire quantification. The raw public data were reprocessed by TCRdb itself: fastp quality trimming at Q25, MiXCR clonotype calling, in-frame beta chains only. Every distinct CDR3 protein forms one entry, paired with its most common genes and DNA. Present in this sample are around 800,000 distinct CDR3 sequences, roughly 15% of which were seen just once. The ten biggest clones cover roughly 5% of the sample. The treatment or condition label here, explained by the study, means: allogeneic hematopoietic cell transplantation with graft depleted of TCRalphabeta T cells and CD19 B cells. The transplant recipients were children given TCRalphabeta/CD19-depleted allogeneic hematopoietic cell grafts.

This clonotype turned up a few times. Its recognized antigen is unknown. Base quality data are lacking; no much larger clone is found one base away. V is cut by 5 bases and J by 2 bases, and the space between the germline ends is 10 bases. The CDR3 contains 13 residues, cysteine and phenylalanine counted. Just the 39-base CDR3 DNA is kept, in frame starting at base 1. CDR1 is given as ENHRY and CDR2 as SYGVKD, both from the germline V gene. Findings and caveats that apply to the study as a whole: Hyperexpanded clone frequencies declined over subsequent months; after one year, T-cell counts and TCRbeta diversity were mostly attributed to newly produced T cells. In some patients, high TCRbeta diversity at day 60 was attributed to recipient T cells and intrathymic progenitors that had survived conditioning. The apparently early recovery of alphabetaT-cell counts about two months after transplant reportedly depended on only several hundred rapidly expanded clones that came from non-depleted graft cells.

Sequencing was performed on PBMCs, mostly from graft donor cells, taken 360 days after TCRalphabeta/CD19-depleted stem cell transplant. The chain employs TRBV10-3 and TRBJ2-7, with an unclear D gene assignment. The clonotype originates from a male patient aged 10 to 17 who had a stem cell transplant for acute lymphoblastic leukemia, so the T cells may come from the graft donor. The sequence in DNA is TGTGCCATCAGTCTCGAACCAACCTACGAGCAGTACTTC. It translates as CAISLEPTYEQYF.